Listed here are 27 T cell receptor beta chains from one sample, sequenced in a study of cytomegalovirus exposure and HLA in healthy donors. The study ran its PCR with 60 Vbeta and 13 Jbeta primers. Sequencing was performed with immunoSEQ multiplex PCR; in TCRdb, only in-frame clones are kept and a portion is missing. The table has over 150,000 clones, roughly 80% seen once. The source material was PBMCs. These receptors all come from a man aged 25-45 years in good health and CMV-seropositive.

The chain employs TRBV7-2 and TRBJ1-4; tentatively, D is TRBD1 (6 bases). The CDR3 contains 15 residues. Germline lookup yields CDR1 SGHTA and CDR2 FQGNSA. The germline V and J ends were trimmed by 0 bases and 8 bases, with 13 bases remaining between them. CDR3 nucleotide sequence: TGTGCCAGCAGCTTAGCCTCGGGGGGCCGGGAAAAACTGTTTTTT. Its protein is CASSLASGGREKLFF.

The chain carries TRBV2 and TRBJ1-1; TRBD1 is a possible D gene (6 bases). Trimming shortened V by 5 bases and J by 7 bases, and 14 bases separated the two germline ends. This CDR3 is 13 amino acids long. Germline CDR1 reads SNHLY; CDR2 reads FYNNEI. The CDR3 DNA reads TGTGCCAGCAGTTTAGACCGGGACATTGAAGCTTTCTTT. Translation gives CASSLDRDIEAFF.

The rearrangement joins TRBV5-6 to TRBJ1-2; 12 bases map to TRBD1. The CDR3 spans 18 residues. The germline V gene has CDR1 SGHDT and CDR2 YYEEEE. J gave up 8 bases and V 6 bases, and 20 bases lay outside the gene matches. CDR3 bases: TGTGCCAGCATCCTAAACCCCCACCGGGACAGGGGGCGCCGGGGCTACACCTTC. It encodes CASILNPHRDRGRRGYTF.

The chain uses TRBV27 and TRBJ1-5, with TRBD1 identical over 7 bases. The CDR3 is made up of 14 amino acids. From germline, CDR1 is MNHEY and CDR2 SMNVEV (reference sequence). V lost 4 bases to trimming and J lost 5 bases; unmatched junction nucleotides: 5. As DNA, the CDR3 is TGTGCCAGCAGTTCCGACAGGGCGTATCAGCCCCAGCATTTT. It translates to CASSSDRAYQPQHF.

The rearrangement uses TRBV4-3 and TRBJ2-3; D remains ambiguous. Germline V gives CDR1 LGHNA, CDR2 YSLEER. V was trimmed by 1 base and J by 1 base, leaving 12 bases between them. The CDR3 covers 16 residues. The CDR3 DNA reads TGCGCCAGCAGCCAAGCGGATCGGGTAGGCACAGATACGCAGTATTTT. This encodes CASSQADRVGTDTQYF.

The gene calls are TRBV4-3 and TRBJ2-5, with a weak D call TRBD2 (7 bases). The CDR3 has 15 amino acids. Between the trimmed V and J ends, which lost 4 bases and 2 bases, there was a span of 14 bases. Germline assignment: CDR1 LGHNA and CDR2 YSLEER. In DNA form, the CDR3 reads TGCGCCAGCAGCCTTGGAGGGGGGGATCAAGAGACCCAGTACTTC. It is translated as CASSLGGGDQETQYF.

V is TRBV14 and J is TRBJ2-1, with 7 bases that match TRBD2. J lost 7 bases, V lost 0 bases, and 6 bases had no gene match. The CDR3 loop spans 15 amino acids. Germline CDR1 is SGHDN and CDR2 is FVKESK. The CDR3 spells CASSQEGGPWNEQFF. CDR3 sequence (DNA): TGTGCCAGCAGCCAAGAGGGAGGGCCATGGAATGAGCAGTTCTTC.

The chain combines TRBV5-6 with TRBJ2-7; 13 bases map to TRBD2. Looked up from germline, CDR1 is SGHDT and CDR2 is YYEEEE. V lost 4 bases to trimming and J lost 6 bases; unmatched junction nucleotides: 4. This CDR3 has 14 amino acids. CDR3 sequence: CASSGLAGAGEQYF. CDR3 DNA: TGTGCCAGCAGCGGACTAGCGGGAGCAGGCGAGCAGTACTTC. Drawing the rest from reference TRBV5-6 and TRBJ2-7, the complete variable domain is DAGVTQSPTHLIKTRGQQVTLRCSPKSGHDTVSWYQQALGQGPQFIFQYYEEEERQRGNFPDRFSGHQFPNYSSELNVNALLLGDSALYLCASSGLAGAGEQYFGPGTRLTVT.

The chain couples TRBV28 to TRBJ2-5; 7 bases are a match to TRBD2. Germline loops: CDR1 MDHEN, CDR2 SYDVKM. The CDR3 contains 14 residues. Unmatched junction bases numbered 4, after V lost 6 bases and J lost 0 bases. As DNA, the CDR3 is TGTGCCAGCAGGGAGCGGGGATACCAAGAGACCCAGTACTTC. Amino acid sequence: CASRERGYQETQYF.

The chain combines TRBV9 with TRBJ2-7; 9 bases agree with TRBD1. Losses at the gene ends were 5 bases for V and 3 bases for J; bases not matched to a gene: 0. CDR1 and CDR2 from the germline V gene are SGDLS and YYNGEE. The CDR3 is 12 amino acids. The CDR3 spells CASRDRGYEQYF. Written as DNA, the CDR3 is TGTGCCAGCAGGGACAGGGGCTACGAGCAGTACTTC.

The gene calls are TRBV5-6 and TRBJ1-2; TRBD1 aligns across 8 bases. Per the germline V gene, CDR1 is SGHDT and CDR2 is YYEEEE. V gave up 4 bases and J gave up 2 bases; unmatched junction bases: 7. This CDR3 region has 15 residues. CDR3 loop: CASSPGTGRNYGYTF. The CDR3 nucleotides are TGTGCCAGCAGCCCAGGGACAGGCCGAAACTATGGCTACACCTTC.

This rearrangement joins TRBV5-6 to TRBJ2-3; a possible D gene is TRBD1 (5 bases). Deletions cut 8 bases from V and 13 bases from J, with 14 bases between. Germline loops: CDR1 SGHDT, CDR2 YYEEEE. This CDR3 has 10 amino acids. This CDR3 is CASVGEREYF. The CDR3 nucleotides read TGTGCCAGTGTAGGGGAACGGGAGTATTTT.

The chain links TRBV28 to TRBJ1-5; 7 positions match TRBD1. The CDR3 length is 15 residues. V shed 1 base, J shed 6 bases, and the junction held 6 bases outside the gene matches. Germline lookup yields CDR1 MDHEN and CDR2 SYDVKM. CDR3 in amino acids: CASSLYRGGGQPQHF. The CDR3 DNA sequence: TGTGCCAGCAGTTTATACAGGGGAGGCGGTCAGCCCCAGCATTTT.

V usage is TRBV14 and J usage is TRBJ1-2; D is undetermined. V dropped 0 bases and J dropped 0 bases, with 11 bases sitting between them. Germline V gene data show CDR1 as SGHDN and CDR2 as FVKESK. The CDR3 sequence is 16 residues long. For the CDR3, the DNA is TGTGCCAGCAGCCAAGATCAGCAGCGCGCTAACTATGGCTACACCTTC. Residues: CASSQDQQRANYGYTF. Full variable domain (remainder filled in from reference TRBV14 and TRBJ1-2): EAGVTQFPSHSVIEKGQTVTLRCDPISGHDNLYWYRRVMGKEIKFLLHFVKESKQDESGMPNNRFLAERTGGTYSTLKVQPAELEDSGVYFCASSQDQQRANYGYTFGSGTRLTVV.

This chain uses TRBV6-1 with TRBJ1-2, with D uncertain. This CDR3 has 15 amino acids. Trimming left V 2 bases short and J 4 bases short, with 14 bases between. Germline V CDR1 and CDR2: MNHNS, SASEGT. Here the CDR3 DNA reads TGTGCCAGCAGTGAACGGCAGGCTTCGTTCTATGGCTACACCTTC. Protein sequence: CASSERQASFYGYTF.

V gene TRBV30 combines with J gene TRBJ2-5; 8 positions agree with TRBD1. This CDR3 comprises 14 residues. Germline V gives CDR1 GTSNPN, CDR2 SVGIG (reference sequence). The junction had 10 bases not matched to a gene; V was cut back by 5 bases and J by 5 bases. The DNA of the CDR3 is TGTGCCTGGGGAATACAGGGGGATCAGGAGACCCAGTACTTC. This encodes CAWGIQGDQETQYF. The variable domain in full, completed from reference TRBV30 and TRBJ2-5, reads SQTIHQWPATLVQPVGSPLSLECTVEGTSNPNLYWYRQAAGRGLQLLFYSVGIGQISSEVPQNLSASRPQDRQFILSSKKLLLSDSGFYLCAWGIQGDQETQYFGPGTRLLVL.

The chain employs TRBV28 and TRBJ1-5, with TRBD1 matching 7 bases. Germline trimming cut 6 bases from V and 5 bases from J; bases unmatched to any gene: 10. This CDR3 is 15 amino acids long. Germline V CDR1 and CDR2: MDHEN, SYDVKM. CDR3 protein: CASSRQTGTDQPQHF. CDR3 DNA: TGTGCCAGCAGCCGACAGACAGGGACGGATCAGCCCCAGCATTTT.

This rearrangement joins TRBV11-3 to TRBJ1-3, with D unclear. This CDR3 region has 15 residues. Germline V CDR1 and CDR2: SGHNT, YENEEA. The ends were cut back, 3 bases at V and 0 bases at J, with 9 bases in the middle. The CDR3 DNA reads TGTGCCAGCAGCTTCAACAGCTTCTCTGGAAACACCATATATTTT. This encodes CASSFNSFSGNTIYF.

The chain combines TRBV19 with TRBJ1-5, with 9 positions matching TRBD1. The V gene's germline CDR1 is LNHDA and CDR2 SQIVND (reference sequence). Unmatched junction bases numbered 13, after V lost 6 bases and J lost 4 bases. CDR3 size: 17 residues. The CDR3 loop is CASRAGQGSGGNQPQHF. In DNA, the CDR3 is TGTGCCAGTAGGGCGGGACAGGGATCTGGGGGGAATCAGCCCCAGCATTTT.

The chain employs TRBV10-1 and TRBJ2-3; 10 bases fit TRBD1. The V gene's germline CDR1 is WNHNN and CDR2 SYGVQD (reference sequence). The CDR3 totals 15 residues. With 6 bases clipped from V and 1 base from J, the junction kept 4 bases outside the gene matches. The CDR3 is CASSGDRGRTDTQYF. The CDR3 DNA sequence: TGCGCCAGCAGCGGGGACAGGGGACGCACAGATACGCAGTATTTT.

This clone has only a few counts. This chain links TRBV19 with TRBJ2-1, with TRBD2 matching 15 bases. The CDR3 has 17 amino acids. With 4 bases clipped from V and 8 bases from J, the junction kept 9 bases outside the gene matches. From germline, CDR1 is LNHDA and CDR2 SQIVND (reference sequence). The CDR3 loop is CASSRGWGLAGGHEQFF. DNA for the CDR3: TGTGCCAGTAGTAGAGGGTGGGGACTAGCGGGAGGCCATGAGCAGTTCTTC.

J is TRBJ1-2 and V is TRBV6-5; D not resolved. The V end was cut by 1 base, the J end by 5 bases, with 11 bases between. The CDR3 has 14 amino acids. Germline V lookup: CDR1 MNHEY, CDR2 SVGAGI. The CDR3 DNA sequence: TGTGCCAGCAGTTACTTTCCGTCTTTATATGGCTACACCTTC. This gives the protein CASSYFPSLYGYTF.

This chain uses TRBV4-1 with TRBJ2-7, with D perhaps TRBD1 (6 bases). The CDR3 loop spans 17 amino acids. V lost 1 base and J 5 bases, leaving 21 bases between the germline ends. The V gene's germline CDR1 is MGHRA and CDR2 YSYEKL. As DNA, the CDR3 is TGCGCCAGCAGCCAAGGACTCACCGGGACATCTCTGCACGAGCAGTACTTC. This encodes CASSQGLTGTSLHEQYF.

This clone is termed medium-sized. The V call is TRBV6-4, the J call TRBJ1-1; D gene unclear. Trimming shortened V by 2 bases and J by 2 bases, and 6 bases separated the two germline ends. The germline CDR1 and CDR2 sequences are MRHNA and SNTAGT. The CDR3 sequence is 13 residues long. CDR3 DNA sequence: TGTGCCAGCAGTGACGGGCCCAACACTGAAGCTTTCTTT. Translation gives CASSDGPNTEAFF.

This clone was found a few times. The V gene is TRBV5-6, the J gene TRBJ1-1; D gene unclear. V was pared by 4 bases and J by 1 base, with 8 bases between. Per the germline V gene, CDR1 is SGHDT and CDR2 is YYEEEE. The CDR3 totals 13 residues. The CDR3 region is CASSPVANTEAFF. CDR3 sequence (DNA): TGTGCCAGCAGCCCGGTAGCGAACACTGAAGCTTTCTTT.

J is TRBJ2-7 and V is TRBV11-2, with D perhaps matching TRBD1 (6 bases). Trimming removed 5 bases from V and 2 bases from J, with 13 bases in between. CDR3 length: 14 amino acids. Germline lookup yields CDR1 SGHAT and CDR2 FQNNGV. This chain's CDR3 is CASSTVQGAYEQYF. DNA of the CDR3: TGTGCCAGCAGCACTGTACAGGGTGCCTACGAGCAGTACTTC.

Note on this clone: Mismatch with germline at one junction end may stem from a read error. Other nucleotide sequences from this sample produce the same CDR3. V gene TRBV7-3 combines with J gene TRBJ2-1, with D possibly TRBD2 on 5 matching bases. The germline V gene encodes CDR1 SGHTA and CDR2 FQGTGA. The CDR3 is 16 amino acids. The CDR3 coding sequence is TGTGCCAGCAGCTTAAGCCCAGCGGCCTCCTATAATGAGCAGTTCTTC. Encoded protein: CASSLSPAASYNEQFF.